Listed below are T cell receptor beta chains from one sample, sequenced in a study of CD8 T cells in Susac syndrome. MiXCR, run by TCRdb on the immunoSEQ multiplex PCR reads, gives a single entry per CDR3 protein. Here the sample spans about 130,000 distinct CDR3 sequences, roughly 89% being singletons. The material sequenced was CD8+ T cells from PBMCs. The origin of the receptors is a human donor with multiple sclerosis. CDR3s include the opening cysteine and the closing phenylalanine or tryptophan. The D gene is left open where the match is weak. Size is omitted from some rows. Given values are once, few, many or a class for expanded clones.

cdr3_aa	cdr3_nt	v_call	j_call	d_call	clone_size
CASSWTVLENTEAFF	TGCGCCAGCAGCTGGACAGTGCTTGAGAACACTGAAGCTTTCTTT	TRBV5-1	TRBJ1-1	-	-
CASSIGSTGNEQFF	TGTGCCAGCAGTATCGGTTCGACGGGCAATGAGCAGTTCTTC	TRBV6-5	TRBJ2-1	-	once
CASSLDGQVSTDTQYF	TGCGCCAGCAGCCTAGACGGACAGGTTAGCACAGATACGCAGTATTTT	TRBV4-1	TRBJ2-3	TRBD1	-
CAWSVGRGYNEQFF	TGTGCCTGGAGTGTGGGGCGGGGTTACAATGAGCAGTTCTTC	TRBV30	TRBJ2-1	-	-
CASSQGGGRTDTQYF	TGTGCCAGCAGTCAAGGAGGGGGACGCACAGATACGCAGTATTTT	TRBV27	TRBJ2-3	-	once
CASSEGGRWTEAFF	TGTGCCAGCAGTGAAGGAGGACGATGGACTGAAGCTTTCTTT	TRBV6-1	TRBJ1-1	-	-
CASRGVTYSNQPQHF	TGTGCCTCGAGAGGGGTGACATATAGCAATCAGCCCCAGCATTTT	TRBV6-2/TRBV6-3	TRBJ1-5	-	-
CSVGLAGTYEQYF	TGCAGCGTCGGACTAGCGGGGACCTACGAGCAGTACTTC	TRBV29-1	TRBJ2-7	TRBD2	-
CARDRDSSYEQYF	TGTGCCCGCGACCGGGACTCATCCTACGAGCAGTACTTC	TRBV30	TRBJ2-7	-	-
CATSAGTGSEQYF	TGTGCCACCAGCGCCGGGACAGGAAGCGAGCAGTACTTC	TRBV15	TRBJ2-7	TRBD1	-
CSADPGTSGSGEQFF	TGCAGTGCTGACCCTGGGACTAGCGGGAGCGGTGAGCAGTTCTTC	TRBV20-1	TRBJ2-1	TRBD2	-
CASRDGLSYEQYF	TGTGCCAGCAGGGACGGTTTATCCTACGAGCAGTACTTC	TRBV7-9	TRBJ2-7	-	few
CASSASETQYF	TGTGCCAGCAGCGCCTCGGAGACCCAGTACTTC	TRBV5-4	TRBJ2-5	-	-
CSVEEGTNYGYTF	TGCAGCGTTGAAGAGGGGACTAACTATGGCTACACCTTC	TRBV29-1	TRBJ1-2	-	-
CASSYLTSSAYEQYF	TGTGCCAGCAGTTACTTGACTTCATCAGCCTACGAGCAGTACTTC	TRBV6-5	TRBJ2-7	-	-
CASSLEEEMNTEAFF	TGTGCCAGCAGCTTGGAGGAGGAGATGAACACTGAAGCTTTCTTT	TRBV5-6	TRBJ1-1	-	-
CALLREIAGGDTGELFF	TGTGCCCTATTAAGGGAGATAGCGGGAGGTGACACCGGGGAGCTGTTTTTT	TRBV6-1	TRBJ2-2	TRBD2	-
CSVRTATYEQYF	TGCAGCGTTAGGACAGCCACCTACGAGCAGTACTTC	TRBV29-1	TRBJ2-7	-	-
CASSNRNTGELFF	TGTGCCAGCAGTAACCGCAACACCGGGGAGCTGTTTTTT	TRBV28	TRBJ2-2	-	-
CASDGDRSEQYF	TGTGCCAGCGATGGGGACCGCAGCGAGCAGTACTTC	TRBV5-5	TRBJ2-7	-	-
CASSVTGLGYGYTF	TGTGCCAGCAGTGTGACGGGACTGGGCTATGGCTACACCTTC	TRBV27	TRBJ1-2	-	-
CASSSIGGSSYEQYF	TGTGCCAGCAGTTCAATTGGCGGTTCCTCCTACGAGCAGTACTTC	TRBV27	TRBJ2-7	-	-
CASSFPGGQPQHF	TGTGCCAGCAGTTTCCCTGGCGGGCAGCCCCAGCATTTT	TRBV27	TRBJ1-5	-	-
CATSDFGAQEAFF	TGTGCCACCAGTGATTTCGGGGCCCAAGAAGCTTTCTTT	TRBV24-1	TRBJ1-1	-	-
CAWRPLLASQETQYF	TGTGCCTGGAGGCCCCTACTAGCAAGCCAAGAGACCCAGTACTTC	TRBV30	TRBJ2-5	-	once
CSARGTTDSNQPQHF	TGCAGTGCTAGAGGGACAACTGATAGCAATCAGCCCCAGCATTTT	TRBV20-1	TRBJ1-5	-	-
CSASWAGVTDTQYF	TGCAGTGCTAGTTGGGCGGGCGTCACAGATACGCAGTATTTT	TRBV20-1	TRBJ2-3	-	-
CASSYTSGGYNEQFF	TGTGCCAGCAGTTATACTAGCGGGGGATACAATGAGCAGTTCTTC	TRBV6-2/TRBV6-3	TRBJ2-1	TRBD2	-
CASSQDQGGLGLYEQYF	TGTGCCAGCAGCCAAGACCAAGGGGGACTAGGCCTTTACGAGCAGTACTTC	TRBV3-1	TRBJ2-7	TRBD2	-